A single T cell receptor beta chain is shown here with its context. Its antigen remains unidentified. This record belongs to a study of post-analysis software for immune sequencing data. Broader study findings: TRBV segments more frequent in patients than in controls numbered about 5 and included TRBV5-6, TRBV5-1 and TRBV20-1.

cDNA libraries of TCR beta carried unique molecular identifiers. MiXCR was run by TCRdb on the PCR reads, yielding one entry per CDR3 protein. The data show 800,000 to 950,000 distinct CDR3 sequences, approximately 50% seen once. V was pared by 0 bases and J by 8 bases, with 8 bases between. This CDR3 is 13 amino acids long. Germline V lookup: CDR1 SGHAT, CDR2 FQNNGV. Sequenced: blood. This clonotype originated in a girl between 5 and 17 years old with multiple sclerosis. This chain joins TRBV11-2 and TRBJ2-1; D remains ambiguous. CDR3 in amino acids: CASSLDTPHEQFF. In nucleotides, the CDR3 is TGTGCCAGCAGCTTAGATACCCCCCATGAGCAGTTCTTC.